Sequencing of this T cell receptor beta chain was carried out in a study of multiple sclerosis patients with progressive multifocal leukoencephalopathy. Germline CDR1 and CDR2: MNHEY and SMNVEV (reference sequence). J lost 4 bases, V lost 4 bases, and 13 bases had no gene match. The CDR3 totals 17 residues. Indicated time point: before natalizumab initiation. The assay was immunoSEQ multiplex PCR, and TCRdb's table has in-frame clones only and misses some. This table has some 30,000 clones, roughly 90% appearing once. This clone has a single count. The source is a human donor with multiple sclerosis. V usage is TRBV27 and J usage is TRBJ2-7, with TRBD1 identical over 10 bases. Sequencing was done on a sample of PBMCs. CDR3 protein: CASSSPRDRGPLYEQYF. The CDR3, as DNA: TGTGCCAGCAGTTCACCCCGGGACAGGGGTCCCCTATACGAGCAGTACTTC.